This T cell receptor (beta chain) was retrieved from a study of OX40 agonist ivuxolimab in advanced cancers. Background on the whole study: Ivuxolimab, which targeted the costimulatory receptor OX40 (CD134), was an agonistic, fully human IgG2 monoclonal antibody. Intravenous ivuxolimab was administered to patients every 2 weeks at six dose levels: 0.01, 0.1, 0.3, 1.5, 3 and 10 mg/kg. Of the approximately 50 dose-escalation patients, hepatocellular carcinoma was present in roughly 19, melanoma in around 15, renal cell carcinoma in 9 and head and neck cancer in 9. A male proportion of around 81% and a mean age of 60 years, ranging from about 23 to 90, were recorded for the dose-escalation cohort. Patients were allowed to have had prior anti-PD-1, anti-PD-L1 or anti-CTLA-4 therapy, and approximately 43% of the dose-escalation patients had previously received checkpoint inhibitors. Three dose-escalation patients achieved partial responses, one with hepatocellular carcinoma and two with cutaneous melanoma. The point of sequencing TCRbeta in the periphery was to test whether ivuxolimab changed TCR sequence diversity and drove clonal T-cell expansion. The paper covers the monotherapy dose-escalation part of the phase I ivuxolimab trial, which included N of about 50 patients. Beyond this particular receptor, the publication reports: On average, CD8+ T cells showed more expanded clones than CD4+ T cells after ivuxolimab. Partial responders in the 0.1-3.0 mg/kg groups had among the lowest normalized peripheral clonal expansion, especially among CD8+ T cells. Low levels of normalized T-cell clonal expansion were also seen in some patients who did not respond. The antigen specificity of the peripheral T cells that underwent clonal expansion was not determined. At doses of 0.1 to 3.0 mg/kg, clonal expansion of both CD4+ and CD8+ T cells in blood was seen between baseline and week 6.

Genomic DNA was isolated from the sorted cells so that the TCRbeta CDR3 region could be sequenced. The immunoSEQ Assay was used to sequence the TCRbeta CDR3 regions. TCRdb retrieved this table from immuneACCESS and kept in-frame rearrangements only. Not all clones are present; in checked studies, unresolved V genes account for under half, and no reason is known for the remainder. Here the sample has about 70,000 clones; around 82% occur a single time. Together, the top ten hold about 5.7% of the sample. The trial excluded patients who had a history of autoimmune disease or were on systemic immunosuppression. Peripheral blood for TCR sequencing was collected from all dose cohorts at baseline, on cycle 4 day 1, and on cycle 7 day 1. Samples were obtained from an open-label, multicenter, first-in-human phase I dose-escalation trial of ivuxolimab. Adults with locally advanced or metastatic melanoma, renal cell carcinoma, hepatocellular carcinoma or head and neck squamous cell carcinoma were enrolled in the trial. CD4+ and CD8+ T cells were sorted separately from peripheral blood before TCR sequencing.

Remarks on this clone: What this receptor recognizes is not known. There are no base qualities to consult, and no much larger clone falls within one base.

This receptor was identified in an adult with an advanced solid tumor such as melanoma, head and neck, liver or kidney cancer. This specimen was CD4+ or CD8+ T cells sorted from blood, taken in a trial of the OX40 agonist ivuxolimab.

In nucleotide form, the sequence is TGTGCCAGTAGTATAACCCGGGTAGGTGAAGCTTTCTTT. The translation is CASSITRVGEAFF. The rearrangement joined TRBV19 to TRBJ1-1; no confident D gene assignment can be made. Including cysteine and phenylalanine, the CDR3 has 13 amino acids. Just CDR3 DNA is preserved here, 39 bases in frame from base 1. The germline ends are 11 bases apart after V is trimmed by 2 bases and J by 7 bases. CDR1 and CDR2 (LNHDA, SQIVND) derive from the germline V gene (reference sequence).